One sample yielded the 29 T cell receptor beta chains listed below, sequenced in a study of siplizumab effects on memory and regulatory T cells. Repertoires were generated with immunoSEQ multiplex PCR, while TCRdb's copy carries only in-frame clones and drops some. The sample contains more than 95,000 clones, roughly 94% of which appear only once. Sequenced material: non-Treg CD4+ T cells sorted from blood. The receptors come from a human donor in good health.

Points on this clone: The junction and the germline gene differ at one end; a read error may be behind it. CDR3 residues: CAISLREGSTDTQYF. In nucleotides, the CDR3 is TGTGCCATCTCTCTCCGGGAGGGAAGCACGGATACGCAGTATTTT. The rearrangement links TRBV10-3 to TRBJ2-3; 8 bases map to TRBD2. The CDR3 has 15 residues. Germline V CDR1 and CDR2: ENHRY, SYGVKD.

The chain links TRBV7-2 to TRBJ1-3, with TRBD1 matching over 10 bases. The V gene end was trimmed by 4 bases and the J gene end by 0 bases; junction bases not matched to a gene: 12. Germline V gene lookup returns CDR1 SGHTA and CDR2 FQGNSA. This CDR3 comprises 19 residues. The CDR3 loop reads CASSSRAGTGVLSGNTIYF. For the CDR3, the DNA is TGTGCCAGCAGCTCACGCGCCGGGACAGGGGTCCTCTCTGGAAACACCATATATTTT.

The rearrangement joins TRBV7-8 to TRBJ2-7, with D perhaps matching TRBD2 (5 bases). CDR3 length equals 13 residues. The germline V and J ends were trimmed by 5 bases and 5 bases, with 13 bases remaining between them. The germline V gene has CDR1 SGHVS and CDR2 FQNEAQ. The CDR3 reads CASSPMRADEQYF. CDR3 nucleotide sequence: TGTGCCAGCAGCCCTATGAGGGCCGACGAGCAGTACTTC.

The CDR3 DNA sequence: TGTGCCAGCTCACCACTACGCGCTAGCGGGGCCGAGAGCGGGGATACGCAGTATTTT. Translated: CASSPLRASGAESGDTQYF. The chain carries TRBV18 and TRBJ2-3; 9 nucleotides align to TRBD2. In germline, CDR1 is KGHSH, CDR2 LQKENI. V lost 1 base to trimming and J lost 6 bases; unmatched junction nucleotides: 17. The CDR3 length is 19 residues.

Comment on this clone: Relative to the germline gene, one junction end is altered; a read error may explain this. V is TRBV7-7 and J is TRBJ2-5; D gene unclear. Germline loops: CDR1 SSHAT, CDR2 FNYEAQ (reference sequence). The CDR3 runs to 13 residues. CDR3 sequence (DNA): TGTGCTAGCAGCCCTACTACTTTCTGGACCCAGTACTTC. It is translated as CASSPTTFWTQYF.

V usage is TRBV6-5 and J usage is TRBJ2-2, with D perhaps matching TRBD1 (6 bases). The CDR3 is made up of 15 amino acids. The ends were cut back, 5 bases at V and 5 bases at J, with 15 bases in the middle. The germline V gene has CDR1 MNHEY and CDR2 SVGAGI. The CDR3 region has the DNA TGTGCCAGCAGTCATAGGGACAAGCGGACCGGGGAGCTGTTTTTT. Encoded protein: CASSHRDKRTGELFF.

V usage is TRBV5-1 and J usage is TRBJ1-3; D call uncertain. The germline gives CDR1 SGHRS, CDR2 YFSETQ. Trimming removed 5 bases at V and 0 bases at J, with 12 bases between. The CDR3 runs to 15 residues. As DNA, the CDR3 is TGCGCCAGCAGAGAGGAGCCATACTCTGGAAACACCATATATTTT. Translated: CASREEPYSGNTIYF.

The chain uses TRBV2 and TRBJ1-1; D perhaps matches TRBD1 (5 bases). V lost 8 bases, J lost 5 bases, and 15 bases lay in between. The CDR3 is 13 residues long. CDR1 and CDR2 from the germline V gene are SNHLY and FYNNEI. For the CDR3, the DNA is TGTGCCAGCGGTGGGTTGAGGGGAACTGAAGCTTTCTTT. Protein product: CASGGLRGTEAFF. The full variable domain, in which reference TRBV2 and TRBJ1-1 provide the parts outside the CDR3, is EPEVTQTPSHQVTQMGQEVILRCVPISNHLYFYWYRQILGQKVEFLVSFYNNEISEKSEIFDDQFSVERPDGSNFTLKIRSTKLEDSAMYFCASGGLRGTEAFFGQGTRLTVV.

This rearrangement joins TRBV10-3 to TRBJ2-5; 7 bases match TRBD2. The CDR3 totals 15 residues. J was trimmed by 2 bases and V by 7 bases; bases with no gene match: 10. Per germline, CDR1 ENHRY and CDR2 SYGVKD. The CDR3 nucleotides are TGTGCCATCAAAGGGTCTAGCGGAGATCAAGAGACCCAGTACTTC. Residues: CAIKGSSGDQETQYF.

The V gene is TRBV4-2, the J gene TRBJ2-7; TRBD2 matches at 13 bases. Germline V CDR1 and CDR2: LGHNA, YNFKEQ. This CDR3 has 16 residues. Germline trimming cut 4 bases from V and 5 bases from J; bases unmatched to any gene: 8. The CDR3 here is CASSPRLAGGANEQYF. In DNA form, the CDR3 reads TGTGCCAGCAGCCCTAGACTAGCGGGAGGAGCTAACGAGCAGTACTTC.

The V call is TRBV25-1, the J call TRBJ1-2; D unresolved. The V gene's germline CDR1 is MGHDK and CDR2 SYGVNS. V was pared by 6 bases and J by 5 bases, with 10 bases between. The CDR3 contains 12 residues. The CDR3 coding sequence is TGTGCCAGCAGCGCCTCGGGGTATGGCTACACCTTC. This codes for CASSASGYGYTF.

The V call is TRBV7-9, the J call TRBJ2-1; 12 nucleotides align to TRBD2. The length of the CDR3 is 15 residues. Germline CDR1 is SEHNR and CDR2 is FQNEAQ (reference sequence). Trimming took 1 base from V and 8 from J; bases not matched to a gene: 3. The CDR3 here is CASSLGTSGKDEQFF. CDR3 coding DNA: TGTGCCAGCAGCTTAGGGACTAGCGGGAAGGATGAGCAGTTCTTC.

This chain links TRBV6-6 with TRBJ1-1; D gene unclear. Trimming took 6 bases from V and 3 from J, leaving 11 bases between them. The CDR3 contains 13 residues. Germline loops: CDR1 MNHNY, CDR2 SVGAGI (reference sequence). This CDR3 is CASSQIRDTEAFF. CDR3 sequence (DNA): TGTGCCAGCAGCCAAATCCGGGACACTGAAGCTTTCTTT.

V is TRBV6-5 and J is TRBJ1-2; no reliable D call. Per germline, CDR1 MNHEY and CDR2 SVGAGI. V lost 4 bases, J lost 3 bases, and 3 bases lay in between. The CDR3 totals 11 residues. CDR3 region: CASSSYYGYTF. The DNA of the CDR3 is TGTGCCAGCAGTTCATACTATGGCTACACCTTC.

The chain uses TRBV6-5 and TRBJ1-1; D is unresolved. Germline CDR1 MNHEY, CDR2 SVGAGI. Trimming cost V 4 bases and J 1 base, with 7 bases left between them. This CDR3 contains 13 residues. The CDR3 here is CASSFARNTEAFF. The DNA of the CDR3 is TGTGCCAGCAGTTTTGCGCGGAACACTGAAGCTTTCTTT.

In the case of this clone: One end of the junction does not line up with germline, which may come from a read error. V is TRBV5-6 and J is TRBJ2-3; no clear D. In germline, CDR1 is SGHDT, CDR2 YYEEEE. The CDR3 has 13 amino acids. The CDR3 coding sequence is TGTGCCACCAGCCCGGGCCCCGCAGATACGCAGTATTTT. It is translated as CATSPGPADTQYF.

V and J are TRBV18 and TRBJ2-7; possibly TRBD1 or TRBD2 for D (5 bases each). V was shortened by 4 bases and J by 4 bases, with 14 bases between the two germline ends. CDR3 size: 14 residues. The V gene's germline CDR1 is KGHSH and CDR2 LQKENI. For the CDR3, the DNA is TGTGCCAGCTCACGGACACAGGAGGAGTACGAGCAGTACTTC. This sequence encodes CASSRTQEEYEQYF.

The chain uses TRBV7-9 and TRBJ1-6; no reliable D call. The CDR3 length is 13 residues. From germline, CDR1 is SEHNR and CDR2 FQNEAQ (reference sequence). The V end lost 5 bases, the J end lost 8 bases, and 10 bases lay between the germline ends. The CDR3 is CASSRNADSPLHF. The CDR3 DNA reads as TGTGCCAGCAGCCGGAACGCGGATTCACCCCTCCACTTT. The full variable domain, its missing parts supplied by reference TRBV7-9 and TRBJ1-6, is DTGVSQNPRHKITKRGQNVTFRCDPISEHNRLYWYRQTLGQGPEFLTYFQNEAQLEKSRLLSDRFSAERPKGSFSTLEIQRTEQGDSAMYLCASSRNADSPLHFGNGTRLTVT.

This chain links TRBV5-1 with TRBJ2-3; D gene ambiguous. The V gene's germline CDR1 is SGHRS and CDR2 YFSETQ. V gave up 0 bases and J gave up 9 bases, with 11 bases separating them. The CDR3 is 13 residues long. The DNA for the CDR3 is TGCGCCAGCAGCTTGGTCGAGCGAGCCACGCAGTATTTT. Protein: CASSLVERATQYF.

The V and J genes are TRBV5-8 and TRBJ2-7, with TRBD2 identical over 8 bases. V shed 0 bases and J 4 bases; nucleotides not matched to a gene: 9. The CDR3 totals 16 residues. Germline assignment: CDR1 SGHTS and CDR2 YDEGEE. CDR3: CASSLGGTRGVYEQYF. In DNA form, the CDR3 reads TGTGCCAGCAGCTTGGGAGGGACTAGGGGAGTGTACGAGCAGTACTTC.

The CDR3 nucleotides are TGCAGTGCTGGGACCCAATACGAGCAGTACTTC. Its protein is CSAGTQYEQYF. The V gene is TRBV20-1, the J gene TRBJ2-7; tentatively, D is TRBD1 or TRBD2 (5 bases each). Germline V gives CDR1 DFQATT, CDR2 SNEGSKA (reference sequence). V was clipped by 5 bases and J by 4 bases, with 9 bases between them. The CDR3 has 11 residues.

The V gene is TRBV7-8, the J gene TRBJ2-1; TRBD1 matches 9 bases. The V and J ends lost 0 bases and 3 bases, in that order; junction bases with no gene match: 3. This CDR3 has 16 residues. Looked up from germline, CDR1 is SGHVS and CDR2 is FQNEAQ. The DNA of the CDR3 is TGTGCCAGCAGCTTAGCCCGGACAGGGGTCTACAATGAGCAGTTCTTC. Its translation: CASSLARTGVYNEQFF. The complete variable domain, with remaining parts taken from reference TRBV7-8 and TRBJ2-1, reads GAGVSQSPRYKVAKRGQDVALRCDPISGHVSLFWYQQALGQGPEFLTYFQNEAQLDKSGLPSDRFFAERPEGSVSTLKIQRTQQEDSAVYLCASSLARTGVYNEQFFGPGTRLTVL.

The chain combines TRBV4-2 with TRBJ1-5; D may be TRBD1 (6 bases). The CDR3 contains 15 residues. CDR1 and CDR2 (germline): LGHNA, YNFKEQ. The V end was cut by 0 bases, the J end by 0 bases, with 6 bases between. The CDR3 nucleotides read TGTGCCAGCAGCCAAGACAGGGGTAGCAATCAGCCCCAGCATTTT. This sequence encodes CASSQDRGSNQPQHF.

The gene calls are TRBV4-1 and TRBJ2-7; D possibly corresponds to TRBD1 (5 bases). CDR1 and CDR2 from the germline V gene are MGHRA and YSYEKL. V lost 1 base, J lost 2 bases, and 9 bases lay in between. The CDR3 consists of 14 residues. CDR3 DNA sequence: TGCGCCAGCAGCCAAGTAGGGGTAACCTACGAGCAGTACTTC. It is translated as CASSQVGVTYEQYF.

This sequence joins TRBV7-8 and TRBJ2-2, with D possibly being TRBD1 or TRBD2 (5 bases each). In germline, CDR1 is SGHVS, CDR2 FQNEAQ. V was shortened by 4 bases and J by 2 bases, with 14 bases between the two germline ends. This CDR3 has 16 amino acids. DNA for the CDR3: TGTGCCAGCAGCTCCCGAGGGGTCTTCAACACCGGGGAGCTGTTTTTT. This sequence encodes CASSSRGVFNTGELFF.

The CDR3 reads CASSPGGQGNEKLFF. As DNA, the CDR3 is TGTGCCAGCAGCCCGGGGGGACAGGGGAATGAAAAACTGTTTTTT. The V and J genes are TRBV7-9 and TRBJ1-4; TRBD1 matches at 10 bases. This CDR3 has 15 amino acids. Germline trimming cut 5 bases from V and 5 bases from J; bases unmatched to any gene: 5. Germline V CDR1 and CDR2: SEHNR, FQNEAQ (reference sequence).

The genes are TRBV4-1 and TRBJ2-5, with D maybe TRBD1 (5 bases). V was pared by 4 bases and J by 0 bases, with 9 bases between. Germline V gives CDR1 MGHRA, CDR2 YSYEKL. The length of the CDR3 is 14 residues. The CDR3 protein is CASSLQENQETQYF. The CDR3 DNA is TGCGCCAGCAGCCTACAGGAGAACCAAGAGACCCAGTACTTC.

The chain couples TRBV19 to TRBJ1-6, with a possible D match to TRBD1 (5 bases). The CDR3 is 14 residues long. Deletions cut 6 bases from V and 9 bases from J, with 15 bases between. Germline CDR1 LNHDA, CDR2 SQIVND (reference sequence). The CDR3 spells CASSVGDFGSPLHF. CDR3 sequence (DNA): TGTGCCAGTAGCGTGGGGGATTTCGGTTCACCCCTCCACTTT.

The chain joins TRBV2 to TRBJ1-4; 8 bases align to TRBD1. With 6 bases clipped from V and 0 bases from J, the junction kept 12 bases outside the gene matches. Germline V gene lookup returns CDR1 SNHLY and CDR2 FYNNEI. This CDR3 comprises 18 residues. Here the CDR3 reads CASSRGAGGYTTNEKLFF. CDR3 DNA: TGTGCCAGCAGCCGAGGGGCAGGGGGCTACACAACTAATGAAAAACTGTTTTTT.